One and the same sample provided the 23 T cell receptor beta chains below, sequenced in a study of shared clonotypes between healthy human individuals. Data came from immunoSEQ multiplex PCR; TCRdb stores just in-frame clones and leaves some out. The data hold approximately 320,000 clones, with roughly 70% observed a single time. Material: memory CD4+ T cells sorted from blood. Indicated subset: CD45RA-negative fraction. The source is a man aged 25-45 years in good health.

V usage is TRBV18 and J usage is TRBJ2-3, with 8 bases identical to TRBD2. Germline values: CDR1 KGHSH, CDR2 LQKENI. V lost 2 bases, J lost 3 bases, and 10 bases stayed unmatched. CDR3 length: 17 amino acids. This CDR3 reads CASSPSLGTSGTDTQYF. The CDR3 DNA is TGTGCCAGCTCACCATCCCTCGGGACTAGTGGGACAGATACGCAGTATTTT. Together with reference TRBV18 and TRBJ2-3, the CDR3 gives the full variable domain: NAGVMQNPRHLVRRRGQEARLRCSPMKGHSHVYWYRQLPEEGLKFMVYLQKENIIDESGMPKERFSAEFPKEGPSILRIQQVVRGDSAAYFCASSPSLGTSGTDTQYFGPGTRLTVL.

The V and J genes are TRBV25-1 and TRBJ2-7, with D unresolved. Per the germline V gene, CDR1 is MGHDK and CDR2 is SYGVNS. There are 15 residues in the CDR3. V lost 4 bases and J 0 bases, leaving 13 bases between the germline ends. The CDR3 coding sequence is TGTGCCAGCAGTGCCCGGGCGGCGAGCTCCTACGAGCAGTACTTC. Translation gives CASSARAASSYEQYF.

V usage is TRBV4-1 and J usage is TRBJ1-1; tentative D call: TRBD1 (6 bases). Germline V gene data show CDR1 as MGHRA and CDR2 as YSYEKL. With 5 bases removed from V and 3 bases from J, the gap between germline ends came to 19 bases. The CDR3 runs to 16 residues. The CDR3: CASSSFPGALDTEAFF. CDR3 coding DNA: TGCGCCAGCAGCTCCTTCCCAGGGGCTTTGGACACTGAAGCTTTCTTT.

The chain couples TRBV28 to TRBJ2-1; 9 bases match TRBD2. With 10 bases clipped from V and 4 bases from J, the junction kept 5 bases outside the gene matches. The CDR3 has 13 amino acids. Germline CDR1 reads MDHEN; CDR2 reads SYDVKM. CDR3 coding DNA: TGTGCCACCGGACTAGCGTCTTACAATGAGCAGTTCTTC. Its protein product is CATGLASYNEQFF.

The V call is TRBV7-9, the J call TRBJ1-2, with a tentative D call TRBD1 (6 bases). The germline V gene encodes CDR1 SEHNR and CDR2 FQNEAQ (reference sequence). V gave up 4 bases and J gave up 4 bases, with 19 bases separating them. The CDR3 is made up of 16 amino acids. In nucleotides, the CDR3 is TGTGCCAGCAGCTCCCCGACGTGGGGGCAGGGCTATGGCTACACCTTC. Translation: CASSSPTWGQGYGYTF.

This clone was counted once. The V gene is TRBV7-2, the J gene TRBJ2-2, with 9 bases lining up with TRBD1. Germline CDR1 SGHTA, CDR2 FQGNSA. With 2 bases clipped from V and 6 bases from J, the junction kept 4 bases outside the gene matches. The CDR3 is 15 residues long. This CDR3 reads CASSLTGTGSGELFF. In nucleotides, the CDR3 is TGTGCCAGCAGCTTAACCGGGACAGGGTCCGGGGAGCTGTTTTTT.

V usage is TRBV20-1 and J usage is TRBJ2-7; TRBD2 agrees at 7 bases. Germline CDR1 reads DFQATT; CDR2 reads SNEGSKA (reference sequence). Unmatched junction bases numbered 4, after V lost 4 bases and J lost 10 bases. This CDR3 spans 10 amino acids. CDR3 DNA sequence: TGCAGTGCTACCAGCGGGGCCCAGTACTTC. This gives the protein CSATSGAQYF.

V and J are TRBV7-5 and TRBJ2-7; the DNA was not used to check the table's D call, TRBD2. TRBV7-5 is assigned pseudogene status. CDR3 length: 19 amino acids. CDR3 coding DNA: TGTGTCAGAAGCTTAGGTGGCGGACAGGGGATTAGCGGGAGGGGGGAGCAGTACTTC. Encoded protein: CVRSLGGGQGISGRGEQYF.

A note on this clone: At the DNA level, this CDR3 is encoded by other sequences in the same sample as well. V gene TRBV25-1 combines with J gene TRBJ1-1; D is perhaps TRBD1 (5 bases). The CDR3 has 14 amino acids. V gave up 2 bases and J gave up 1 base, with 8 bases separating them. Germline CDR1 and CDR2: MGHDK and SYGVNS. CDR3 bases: TGTGCCAGCAGTGAAGGGGGGGGGAACACTGAAGCTTTCTTT. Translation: CASSEGGGNTEAFF.

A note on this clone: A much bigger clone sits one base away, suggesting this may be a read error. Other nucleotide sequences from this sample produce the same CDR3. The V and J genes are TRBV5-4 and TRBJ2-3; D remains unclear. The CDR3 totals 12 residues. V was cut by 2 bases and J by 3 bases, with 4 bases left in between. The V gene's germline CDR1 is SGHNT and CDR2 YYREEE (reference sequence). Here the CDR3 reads CASSLDTDTQYF. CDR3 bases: TGTGCCAGCAGCTTAGATACAGATACGCAGTATTTT.

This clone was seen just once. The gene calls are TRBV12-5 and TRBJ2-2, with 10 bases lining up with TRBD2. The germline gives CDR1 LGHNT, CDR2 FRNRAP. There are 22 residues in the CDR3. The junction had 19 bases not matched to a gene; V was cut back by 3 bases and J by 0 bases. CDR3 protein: CASGFGTQLSSGRDANTGELFF. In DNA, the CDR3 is TGTGCTAGTGGTTTTGGTACTCAGTTATCTAGCGGGAGAGACGCGAACACCGGGGAGCTGTTTTTT.

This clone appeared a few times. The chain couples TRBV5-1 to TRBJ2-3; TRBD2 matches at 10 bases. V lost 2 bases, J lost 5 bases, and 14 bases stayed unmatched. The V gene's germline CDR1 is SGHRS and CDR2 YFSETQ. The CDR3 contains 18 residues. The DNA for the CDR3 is TGCGCCAGCAGCTTTGGCTTGGATCAGCGGGAGGGCCGAGATACGCAGTATTTT. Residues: CASSFGLDQREGRDTQYF.

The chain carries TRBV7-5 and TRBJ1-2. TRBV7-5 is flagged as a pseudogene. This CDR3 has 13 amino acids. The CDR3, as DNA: TGTGCCAGCAGCTTAATGACTGCGGGGAGCTACACCTTC. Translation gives CASSLMTAGSYTF.

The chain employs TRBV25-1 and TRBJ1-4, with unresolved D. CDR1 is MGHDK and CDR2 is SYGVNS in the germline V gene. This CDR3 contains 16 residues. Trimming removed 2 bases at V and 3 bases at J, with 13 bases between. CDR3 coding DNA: TGTGCCAGCAGTGAAGTTAGCTTCGGTGCTAATGAAAAACTGTTTTTT. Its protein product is CASSEVSFGANEKLFF.

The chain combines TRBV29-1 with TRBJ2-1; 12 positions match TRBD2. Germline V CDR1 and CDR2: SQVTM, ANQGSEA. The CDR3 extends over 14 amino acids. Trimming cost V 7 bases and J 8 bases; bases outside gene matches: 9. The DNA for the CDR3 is TGCAGCGCCCGGACTAGCGGGATGGGCGATGAGCAGTTCTTC. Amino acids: CSARTSGMGDEQFF.

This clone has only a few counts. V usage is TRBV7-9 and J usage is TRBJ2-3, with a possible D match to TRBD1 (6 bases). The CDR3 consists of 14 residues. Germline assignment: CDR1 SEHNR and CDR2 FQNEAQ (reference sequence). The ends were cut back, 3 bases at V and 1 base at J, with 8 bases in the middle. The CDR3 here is CASSLGHRTDTQYF. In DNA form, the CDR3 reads TGTGCCAGCAGCTTGGGACACCGCACAGATACGCAGTATTTT.

The CDR3 here is CAWSVRMSEQYF. The CDR3 coding sequence is TGTGCCTGGAGTGTAAGGATGTCCGAGCAGTACTTC. The J gene is TRBJ2-7, the V gene TRBV30; D unclear. This CDR3 is built from 12 residues. The ends were cut back, 0 bases at V and 6 bases at J, with 9 bases in the middle. CDR1 is GTSNPN and CDR2 is SVGIG in the germline V gene (reference sequence).

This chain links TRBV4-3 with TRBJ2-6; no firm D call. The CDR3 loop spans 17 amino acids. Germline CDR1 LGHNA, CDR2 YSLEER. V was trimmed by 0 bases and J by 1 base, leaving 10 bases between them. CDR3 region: CASSQDVSMSGANVLTF. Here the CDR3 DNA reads TGCGCCAGCAGCCAAGATGTCTCCATGTCTGGGGCCAACGTCCTGACTTTC.

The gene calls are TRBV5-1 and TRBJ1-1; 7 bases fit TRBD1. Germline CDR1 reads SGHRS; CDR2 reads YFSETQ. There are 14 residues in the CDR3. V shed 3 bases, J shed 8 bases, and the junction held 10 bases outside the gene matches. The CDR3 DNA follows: TGCGCCAGCAGCTCAGTTCCAGGGGGGTCGGAAGCTTTCTTT. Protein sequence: CASSSVPGGSEAFF. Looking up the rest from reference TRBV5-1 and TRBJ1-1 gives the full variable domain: KAGVTQTPRYLIKTRGQQVTLSCSPISGHRSVSWYQQTPGQGLQFLFEYFSETQRNKGNFPGRFSGRQFSNSRSEMNVSTLELGDSALYLCASSSVPGGSEAFFGQGTRLTVV.

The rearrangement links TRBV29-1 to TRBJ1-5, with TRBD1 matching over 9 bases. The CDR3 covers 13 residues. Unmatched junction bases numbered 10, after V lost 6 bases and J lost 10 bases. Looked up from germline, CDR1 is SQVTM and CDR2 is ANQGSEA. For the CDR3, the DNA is TGCAGCGTCGGGACAGGGACCCACCAACCCCAGCATTTT. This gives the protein CSVGTGTHQPQHF.

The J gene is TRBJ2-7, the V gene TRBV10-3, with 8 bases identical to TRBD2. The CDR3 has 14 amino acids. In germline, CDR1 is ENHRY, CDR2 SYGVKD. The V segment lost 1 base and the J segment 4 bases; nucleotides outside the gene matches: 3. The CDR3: CAISELSGSYEQYF. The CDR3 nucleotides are TGTGCCATCAGTGAGTTGAGCGGGAGTTACGAGCAGTACTTC.

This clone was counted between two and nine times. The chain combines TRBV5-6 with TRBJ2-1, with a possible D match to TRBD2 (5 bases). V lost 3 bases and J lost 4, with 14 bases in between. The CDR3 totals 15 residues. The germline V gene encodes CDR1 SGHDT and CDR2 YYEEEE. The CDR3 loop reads CASSSLAGRYNEQFF. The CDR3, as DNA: TGTGCCAGCAGCTCCCTCGCGGGCCGATACAATGAGCAGTTCTTC. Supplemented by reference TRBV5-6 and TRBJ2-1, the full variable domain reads DAGVTQSPTHLIKTRGQQVTLRCSPKSGHDTVSWYQQALGQGPQFIFQYYEEEERQRGNFPDRFSGHQFPNYSSELNVNALLLGDSALYLCASSSLAGRYNEQFFGPGTRLTVL.

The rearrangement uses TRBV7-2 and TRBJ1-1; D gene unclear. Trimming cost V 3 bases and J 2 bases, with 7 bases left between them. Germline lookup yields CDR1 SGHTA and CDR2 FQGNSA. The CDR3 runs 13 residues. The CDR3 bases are TGTGCCAGCAGCTTTACGGTTAACACTGAAGCTTTCTTT. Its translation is CASSFTVNTEAFF.